This TCR beta chain was captured by sequencing in a study of radiotherapy plus CTLA-4 blockade in lung cancer. Across the whole study: Of all patients, 15% to 20% responded objectively and 25% to 40% showed disease control. The study's findings and limits: Early shifts in blood T cell clones, with interferon-beta, reportedly predicted response best. In blood, after radiotherapy plus ipilimumab, tumor-derived TCR clones expanded.

CDR3 length: 13 amino acids. Trimming cost V 0 bases and J 8 bases, with 10 bases left between them. Germline V CDR1 and CDR2: LGHNA, YSLEER. This clone was found a few times. Its target is unknown. The table came from immunoSEQ multiplex PCR; TCRdb's copy has only in-frame clones and leaves some out. The profile shows 25,000 to 30,000 clones, 60% to 85% of them singletons. The V gene is TRBV4-3, the J gene TRBJ1-2, with D perhaps TRBD1 (5 bases). Sample: peripheral blood, taken from a patient treated with radiotherapy plus ipilimumab. This clonotype was obtained from a human donor with non-small cell lung cancer that progressed on radiotherapy plus ipilimumab. The CDR3 DNA reads as TGCGCCAGCAGCCAAGATTGGGGCCGGGGCTACACCTTC. Protein: CASSQDWGRGYTF.